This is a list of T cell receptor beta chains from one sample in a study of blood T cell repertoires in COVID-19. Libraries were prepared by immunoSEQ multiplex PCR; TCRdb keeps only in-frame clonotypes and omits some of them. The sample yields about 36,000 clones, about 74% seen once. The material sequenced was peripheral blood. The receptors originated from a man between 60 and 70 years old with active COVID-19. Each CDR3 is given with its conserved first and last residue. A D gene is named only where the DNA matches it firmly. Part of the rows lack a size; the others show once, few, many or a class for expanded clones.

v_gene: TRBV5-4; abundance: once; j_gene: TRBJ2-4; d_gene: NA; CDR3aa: CASSLTGAKNIQYF; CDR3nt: TGTGCCAGCAGCTTAACAGGGGCCAAAAACATTCAGTACTTC
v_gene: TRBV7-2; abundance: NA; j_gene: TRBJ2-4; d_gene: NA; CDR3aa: CASGTAGKNIQYF; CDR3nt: TGTGCCAGCGGTACGGCGGGCAAAAACATTCAGTACTTC
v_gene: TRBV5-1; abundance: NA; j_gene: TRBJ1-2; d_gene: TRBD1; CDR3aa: CASRYGTDGNGYTF; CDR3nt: TGCGCCAGCAGATATGGGACAGACGGGAATGGCTACACCTTC
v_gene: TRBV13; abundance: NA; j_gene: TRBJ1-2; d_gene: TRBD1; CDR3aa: CASSIGQGGYGYTF; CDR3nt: TGTGCCAGCAGCATCGGACAGGGCGGCTATGGCTACACCTTC
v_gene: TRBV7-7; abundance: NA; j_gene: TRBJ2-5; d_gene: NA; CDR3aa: CASSLLGGGEFQETQYF; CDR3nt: TGTGCTAGCAGCTTATTGGGTGGCGGGGAGTTCCAAGAGACCCAGTACTTC
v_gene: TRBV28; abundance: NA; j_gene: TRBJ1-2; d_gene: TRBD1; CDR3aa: CASSSGQGARYGYTF; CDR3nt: TGTGCCAGCAGTTCAGGACAGGGGGCGCGCTATGGCTACACCTTC
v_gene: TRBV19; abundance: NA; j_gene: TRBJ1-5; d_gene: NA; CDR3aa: CASIEDGTPSNQPQHF; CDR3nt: TGTGCCAGTATTGAAGACGGGACACCTAGCAATCAGCCCCAGCATTTT
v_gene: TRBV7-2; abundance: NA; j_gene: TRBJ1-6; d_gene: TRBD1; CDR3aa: CASRWTGVNSPLHF; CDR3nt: TGTGCCAGCAGATGGACAGGGGTAAATTCACCCCTCCACTTT
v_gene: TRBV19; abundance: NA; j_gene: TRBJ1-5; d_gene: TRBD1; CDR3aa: CASMGTGNQPQHF; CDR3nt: TGTGCCAGTATGGGGACAGGGAATCAGCCCCAGCATTTT
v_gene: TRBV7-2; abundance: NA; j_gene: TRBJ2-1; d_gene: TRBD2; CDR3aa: CASSELAGGSNEQFF; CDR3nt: TGTGCCAGCAGCGAACTAGCGGGGGGCAGCAATGAGCAGTTCTTC
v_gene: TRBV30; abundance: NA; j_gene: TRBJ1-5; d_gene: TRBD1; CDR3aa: CAWSNRDRANQPQHF; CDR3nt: TGTGCCTGGAGTAACCGGGACAGGGCAAACCAGCCCCAGCATTTT
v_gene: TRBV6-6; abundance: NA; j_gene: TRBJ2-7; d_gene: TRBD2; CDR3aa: CASSLAGGGSYEQYF; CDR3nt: TGTGCCAGCAGCCTCGCCGGCGGGGGCTCCTACGAGCAGTACTTC
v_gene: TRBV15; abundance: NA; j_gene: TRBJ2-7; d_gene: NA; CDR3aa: CATSRVDSYEQYF; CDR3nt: TGTGCCACCAGCAGAGTGGACAGCTACGAGCAGTACTTC
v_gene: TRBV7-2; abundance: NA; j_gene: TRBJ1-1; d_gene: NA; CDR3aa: CASLGREVVDTEAFF; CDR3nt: TGTGCCAGCCTGGGGAGGGAAGTCGTCGACACTGAAGCTTTCTTT
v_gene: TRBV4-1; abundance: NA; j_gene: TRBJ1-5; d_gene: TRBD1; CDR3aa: CASSQDGQGGQPQHF; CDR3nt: TGCGCCAGCAGCCAAGATGGACAGGGGGGCCAGCCCCAGCATTTT
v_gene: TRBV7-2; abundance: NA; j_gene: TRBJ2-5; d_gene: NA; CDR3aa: CASSSGANRVETQYF; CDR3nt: TGTGCCAGCAGCTCCGGGGCAAACAGGGTTGAGACCCAGTACTTC
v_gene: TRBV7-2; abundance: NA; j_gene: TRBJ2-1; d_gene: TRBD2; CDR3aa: CASSLASAGGPNEQFF; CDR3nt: TGTGCCAGCAGCTTAGCCTCAGCGGGAGGGCCCAATGAGCAGTTCTTC
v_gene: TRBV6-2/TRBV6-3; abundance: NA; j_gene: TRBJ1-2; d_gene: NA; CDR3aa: CASIPAGQGYPYGYTF; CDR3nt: TGTGCCAGCATCCCGGCGGGGCAGGGTTATCCCTATGGCTACACCTTC
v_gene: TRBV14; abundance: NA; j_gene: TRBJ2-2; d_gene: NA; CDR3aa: CASSQGYGSGELFF; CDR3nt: TGTGCCAGCAGCCAAGGGTACGGGTCCGGGGAGCTGTTTTTT
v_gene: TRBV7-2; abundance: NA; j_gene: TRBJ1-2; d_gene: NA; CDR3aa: CASFIRGSYGYTF; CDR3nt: TGTGCCAGCTTTATCAGGGGAAGCTATGGCTACACCTTC
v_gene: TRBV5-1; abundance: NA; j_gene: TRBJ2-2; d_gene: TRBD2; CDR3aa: CASSIGTKWTGELFF; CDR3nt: TGCGCCAGCAGCATAGGGACTAAATGGACCGGGGAGCTGTTTTTT
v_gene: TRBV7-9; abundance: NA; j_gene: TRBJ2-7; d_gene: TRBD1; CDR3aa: CASSPGQGVNDEQYF; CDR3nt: TGTGCCAGCAGCCCAGGACAGGGGGTCAACGACGAGCAGTACTTC
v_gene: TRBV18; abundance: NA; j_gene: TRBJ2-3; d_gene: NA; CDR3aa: CASSPRDGAADTQYF; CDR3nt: TGTGCCAGCTCACCGCGGGACGGAGCTGCAGATACGCAGTATTTT
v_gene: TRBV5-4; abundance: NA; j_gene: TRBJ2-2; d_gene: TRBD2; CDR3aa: CASSRPSGGAGGTGELFF; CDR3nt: TGTGCCAGCAGCCGGCCCAGCGGGGGGGCCGGTGGCACCGGGGAGCTGTTTTTT
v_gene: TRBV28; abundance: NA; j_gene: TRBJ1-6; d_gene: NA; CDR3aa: CASSFRGGGNSPLHF; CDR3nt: TGTGCCAGCAGTTTCAGGGGAGGGGGTAATTCACCCCTCCACTTT
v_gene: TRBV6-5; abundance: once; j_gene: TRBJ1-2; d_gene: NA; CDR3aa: CASSRGGVWGYTF; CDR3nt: TGTGCCAGCAGCCGCGGGGGGGTTTGGGGCTACACCTTC
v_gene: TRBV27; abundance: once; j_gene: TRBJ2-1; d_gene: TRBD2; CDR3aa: CASRTSGRGYNEQFF; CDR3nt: TGTGCCAGCAGGACTAGCGGGAGGGGGTACAATGAGCAGTTCTTC
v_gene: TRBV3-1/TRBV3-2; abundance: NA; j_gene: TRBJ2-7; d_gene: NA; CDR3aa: CASSQGGLALNSYEQYF; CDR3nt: TGTGCCAGCAGCCAAGGTGGGCTAGCCCTTAATTCCTACGAGCAGTACTTC
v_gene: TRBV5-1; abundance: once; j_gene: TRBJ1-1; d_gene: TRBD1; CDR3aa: CASLRDRGSFEAFF; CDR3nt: TGCGCCAGCTTACGGGACAGGGGGTCTTTTGAAGCTTTCTTT